These 11 T cell receptor beta chains originate from one sample sequenced in a study of T cell changes during pregnancy in multiple sclerosis. Using immunoSEQ multiplex PCR, the repertoire was profiled, and TCRdb retains in-frame clones only, with some absent. This sample has 50,000 or so clones; around 92% occur once, and the top ten carry under 0.7%. Sequenced material: CD4+ T cells from peripheral blood mononuclear cells, taken after pregnancy. These receptors were obtained from a female donor with multiple sclerosis, enrolled in a pregnancy study.

The genes are TRBV5-8 and TRBJ2-3, with D perhaps TRBD1 (5 bases). There are 16 residues in the CDR3. From germline, CDR1 is SGHTS and CDR2 YDEGEE. Between the trimmed V and J ends, which lost 4 bases and 4 bases, there was a span of 19 bases. This chain's CDR3 is CASSVGRLTGADTQYF. The CDR3 region has the DNA TGTGCCAGCAGCGTCGGCAGGCTCACAGGCGCAGATACGCAGTATTTT. Full variable domain (outside the CDR3, taken from reference TRBV5-8 and TRBJ2-3): EAGVTQSPTHLIKTRGQQATLRCSPISGHTSVYWYQQALGLGLQFLLWYDEGEERNRGNFPPRFSGRQFPNYSSELNVNALELEDSALYLCASSVGRLTGADTQYFGPGTRLTVL.

V and J are TRBV7-2 and TRBJ2-2; the match to TRBD2 covers 7 bases. V dropped 7 bases and J dropped 0; count of bases not matched to a gene: 11. The CDR3 has 17 residues. Germline values: CDR1 SGHTA, CDR2 FQGNSA. CDR3 bases: TGTGCCAGCAACTCTGCCCCGGGGGGATCGAACACCGGGGAGCTGTTTTTT. Translation: CASNSAPGGSNTGELFF.

The chain links TRBV7-3 to TRBJ2-1, with TRBD2 matching 16 bases. Germline V gives CDR1 SGHTA, CDR2 FQGTGA. V dropped 8 bases and J dropped 11; count of bases not matched to a gene: 12. The CDR3 extends over 16 amino acids. Here the CDR3 DNA reads TGTGCCAGCGCCGTCGATGGGACTAGCGGGAGGGGCAAGCAGTTCTTC. Amino acids: CASAVDGTSGRGKQFF.

The chain links TRBV2 to TRBJ2-7; 11 bases map to TRBD2. V lost 5 bases and J lost 2; bases outside the gene matches: 8. The germline gives CDR1 SNHLY, CDR2 FYNNEI. The CDR3 has 16 residues. CDR3 sequence: CASSPWTSGPTYEQYF. The CDR3 coding sequence is TGTGCCAGCAGTCCCTGGACTAGCGGGCCGACCTACGAGCAGTACTTC.

This chain links TRBV9 with TRBJ1-3, with a possible D match to TRBD1 (5 bases). V gave up 0 bases and J gave up 0 bases, with 10 bases separating them. CDR1 is SGDLS, CDR2 YYNGEE, per germline. The CDR3 loop spans 16 amino acids. CDR3: CASSVEGELSGNTIYF. For the CDR3, the DNA is TGTGCCAGCAGCGTAGAAGGGGAACTCTCTGGAAACACCATATATTTT.

The chain links TRBV9 to TRBJ2-3; 8 nucleotides match TRBD2. CDR1 is SGDLS and CDR2 is YYNGEE in the germline V gene. J gave up 2 bases and V 1 base, and 6 bases lay outside the gene matches. The CDR3 runs to 16 residues. This CDR3 is CASSVSAGDLTDTQYF. CDR3 nucleotides: TGTGCCAGCAGCGTATCAGCGGGGGATCTCACAGATACGCAGTATTTT.

The chain is built from TRBV30 and TRBJ2-3, with a tentative D call TRBD2 (6 bases). Germline values: CDR1 GTSNPN, CDR2 SVGIG (reference sequence). The CDR3 contains 15 residues. V lost 2 bases to trimming and J lost 4 bases, with 16 bases between them. For the CDR3, the DNA is TGTGCCTGGAGTCTATCGGGCGGGAACGCAGATACGCAGTATTTT. Its translation is CAWSLSGGNADTQYF.

The gene calls are TRBV27 and TRBJ2-1; possibly TRBD1 for D (6 bases). V shed 6 bases and J shed 2 bases, with 11 bases lying between them. The CDR3 consists of 14 residues. Germline values: CDR1 MNHEY, CDR2 SMNVEV (reference sequence). CDR3 in amino acids: CASRLTGPYNEQFF. In nucleotides, the CDR3 is TGTGCCAGCAGATTGACAGGACCCTACAATGAGCAGTTCTTC.

This clone was seen ten or more times. The rearrangement links TRBV11-3 to TRBJ2-5, with 7 bases identical to TRBD1. CDR3 length equals 13 residues. With 4 bases clipped from V and 2 bases from J, the junction kept 1 base outside the gene matches. The V gene's germline CDR1 is SGHNT and CDR2 YENEEA. CDR3 protein: CASSSGQQETQYF. DNA for the CDR3: TGTGCCAGCAGCTCGGGACAGCAAGAGACCCAGTACTTC.

The chain links TRBV19 to TRBJ2-7; D might be TRBD1 (6 bases). The CDR3 runs to 14 residues. The V gene's germline CDR1 is LNHDA and CDR2 SQIVND (reference sequence). Trimming stripped 8 bases from V and 0 bases from J, with 14 bases between. CDR3 protein: CASSVDRNSYEQYF. CDR3 sequence (DNA): TGTGCCAGTTCCGTGGACAGAAACTCCTACGAGCAGTACTTC.

The chain links TRBV15 to TRBJ1-5; a weak D match, TRBD1 (5 bases). V was clipped by 0 bases and J by 6 bases, with 12 bases between them. This CDR3 is 15 amino acids long. Germline V gene data show CDR1 as LNHNV and CDR2 as YYDKDF (reference sequence). CDR3 sequence: CATSRDRGEGQPQHF. CDR3 DNA: TGTGCCACCAGCAGAGATCGAGGGGAGGGTCAGCCCCAGCATTTT.